The 11 T cell receptor beta chains in this list originate from one sample, sequenced in a study of T cells in Graves' hyperthyroidism and ophthalmopathy. The CDR3 regions of TCR beta were amplified from RNA transcripts. First-round RT-PCR targeting the TCR CDR3 was performed with the HTBI primer set. TCRdb fed the multiplex PCR reads into MiXCR, producing one record per CDR3 protein. The table shows about 560,000 distinct CDR3 sequences, with approximately 14% occurring only once. The sample taken for sequencing was blood. These receptors all stem from a woman between 25 and 40 years old with Graves' hyperthyroidism.

V gene TRBV11-2 combines with J gene TRBJ2-1; D is ambiguous. The germline V gene has CDR1 SGHAT and CDR2 FQNNGV. This CDR3 is 15 amino acids long. V lost 5 bases to trimming and J lost 6 bases, with 17 bases between them. This chain's CDR3 is CASSPVATRRNEQFF. CDR3 bases: TGTGCCAGCAGCCCAGTTGCAACGCGACGCAATGAGCAGTTCTTC.

This clonotype was seen many times. V and J are TRBV11-2 and TRBJ2-3, with 7 bases lining up with TRBD2. This CDR3 spans 15 amino acids. CDR1 and CDR2 (germline): SGHAT, FQNNGV. V was pared by 6 bases and J by 6 bases, with 12 bases of the junction left unmatched. The CDR3 here is CASRGAGVLGDTQYF. The CDR3 DNA reads as TGTGCCAGCAGAGGGGCGGGAGTCCTCGGGGATACGCAGTATTTT.

Many counts were recorded for this clonotype. CDR3 amino acids: CASSLVTPSYEQYF. In DNA, the CDR3 is TGTGCCAGCAGCTTAGTAACCCCCTCCTACGAGCAGTACTTC. The V and J genes are TRBV7-2 and TRBJ2-7; D remains ambiguous. Per germline, CDR1 SGHTA and CDR2 FQGNSA. The CDR3 spans 14 residues. The germline V and J ends were trimmed by 1 base and 0 bases, with 7 bases remaining between them.

This clonotype was recorded many times. The chain recombines TRBV6-1 with TRBJ2-1; TRBD2 agrees at 12 bases. This CDR3 region has 16 residues. Germline assignment: CDR1 MNHNS and CDR2 SASEGT. V shed 5 bases, J shed 5 bases, and the junction held 7 bases outside the gene matches. The CDR3 sequence: CASSYRGLAGHNEQFF. The DNA of the CDR3 is TGTGCCAGCAGTTACAGAGGACTAGCGGGGCACAATGAGCAGTTCTTC.

This clonotype was counted at least ten times. The rearrangement uses TRBV30 and TRBJ1-1, with 7 nucleotides matching TRBD1. The germline V gene has CDR1 GTSNPN and CDR2 SVGIG (reference sequence). The V gene end was trimmed by 8 bases and the J gene end by 7 bases; junction bases not matched to a gene: 10. The CDR3 is made up of 12 amino acids. The CDR3 reads CAGGQVLYEAFF. The CDR3 coding sequence is TGTGCCGGCGGACAGGTGCTCTATGAAGCTTTCTTT. The complete variable domain, with remaining parts taken from reference TRBV30 and TRBJ1-1, reads SQTIHQWPATLVQPVGSPLSLECTVEGTSNPNLYWYRQAAGRGLQLLFYSVGIGQISSEVPQNLSASRPQDRQFILSSKKLLLSDSGFYLCAGGQVLYEAFFGQGTRLTVV.

This clonotype was found many times. This chain joins TRBV7-9 and TRBJ2-1, with 7 bases that match TRBD1. CDR1 and CDR2 from the germline V gene are SEHNR and FQNEAQ (reference sequence). V trimming: 1 base; J trimming: 2 bases; junction bases outside the gene matches: 5. The CDR3 totals 16 residues. CDR3 coding DNA: TGTGCCAGCAGCTTAGTTGCGGACAGGACCTACAATGAGCAGTTCTTC. This codes for CASSLVADRTYNEQFF.

The rearrangement joins TRBV19 to TRBJ2-3, with 7 bases that match TRBD2. From germline, CDR1 is LNHDA and CDR2 SQIVND (reference sequence). The CDR3 length is 15 residues. After removal of 3 bases from V and 3 bases from J, the junction contained 6 bases not matched to a gene. Here the CDR3 reads CASSIGGGRTDTQYF. In DNA, the CDR3 is TGTGCCAGTAGTATTGGCGGGGGAAGGACAGATACGCAGTATTTT.

This clonotype was counted a few times. The chain carries TRBV9 and TRBJ2-2; 7 bases agree with TRBD2. V lost 3 bases, J lost 0 bases, and 5 bases stayed unmatched. The V gene's germline CDR1 is SGDLS and CDR2 YYNGEE. The CDR3 has 16 residues. The CDR3 coding sequence is TGTGCCAGCAGCGCCCCAGCGGGACCGAACACCGGGGAGCTGTTTTTT. Its translation: CASSAPAGPNTGELFF. The full variable domain, in which reference TRBV9 and TRBJ2-2 provide the parts outside the CDR3, is DSGVTQTPKHLITATGQRVTLRCSPRSGDLSVYWYQQSLDQGLQFLIQYYNGEERAKGNILERFSAQQFPDLHSELNLSSLELGDSALYFCASSAPAGPNTGELFFGEGSRLTVL.

This clonotype showed up just a few times. The gene calls are TRBV13 and TRBJ1-2; D possibly corresponds to TRBD1 (6 bases). The CDR3 is 15 residues long. Germline CDR1 and CDR2: PRHDT and FYEKMQ (reference sequence). V lost 2 bases and J 3 bases, leaving 13 bases between the germline ends. The CDR3 here is CASSLRVQGHYGYTF. The CDR3 DNA follows: TGTGCCAGCAGCTTAAGAGTTCAGGGGCACTATGGCTACACCTTC.

This clonotype showed up many times. The chain joins TRBV3-1 to TRBJ1-1, with D possibly TRBD1 on 5 matching bases. CDR3 length: 13 residues. V shed 1 base and J shed 4 bases, with 7 bases lying between them. CDR1 and CDR2 from the germline V gene are LGHDT and YNNKEL (reference sequence). The CDR3 DNA sequence: TGTGCCAGCAGCCAAGCCGGGGGCACTGAAGCTTTCTTT. This translates into CASSQAGGTEAFF. The full variable domain, with the rest looked up from reference TRBV3-1 and TRBJ1-1, is DTAVSQTPKYLVTQMGNDKSIKCEQNLGHDTMYWYKQDSKKFLKIMFSYNNKELIINETVPNRFSPKSPDKAHLNLHINSLELGDSAVYFCASSQAGGTEAFFGQGTRLTVV.

This sequence joins TRBV5-1 and TRBJ2-7, with D tentatively TRBD1 or TRBD2 (5 bases each). Germline values: CDR1 SGHRS, CDR2 YFSETQ. Trimming pared 2 bases from V and 6 bases from J, leaving 21 bases between. The CDR3 has 16 amino acids. The DNA of the CDR3 is TGCGCCAGCAGCTTCTATACGGGGCTCATGGAGACCGAGCAGTACTTC. Encoded protein: CASSFYTGLMETEQYF.